The rows below give T cell receptor beta chains drawn from one sample of a study of cytotoxic CD8 clonotypes in ibrutinib-treated CLL. Using immunoSEQ multiplex PCR, the repertoire was profiled, and TCRdb retains in-frame clones only, with some absent. Altogether under 150,000 clones are present, 84% being singletons, with the ten largest covering 2.5% to 3.5%. The sample was PBMCs, taken after 24 months of ibrutinib treatment. All receptors derive from a human donor with chronic lymphocytic leukemia. Each CDR3 is given with its conserved first and last residue.

>TRBJ1-2|TRBV14
CASSQVVAGSNYGYTF
>TRBJ1-6|TRBV7-2
CASSILPGGQGASPLHF
>TRBJ2-7|TRBV10-3
CAISGTGTSGNYEQYF
>TRBJ1-1|TRBV19
CASSTRQLNTEAFF
>TRBJ1-6|TRBV5-1
CASSPDRGPWPLHF
>TRBJ1-2|TRBV7-3
CASSPTPGQGVYGYTF
>TRBJ1-1|TRBV27
CASKTNRVPEAFF
>TRBJ2-1|TRBV19
CASSIGTTQAGQFF
>TRBJ1-5|TRBV7-2
CASSLDRAGNQPQHF
>TRBJ2-1|TRBV4-3
CASSQAAGSGAPRDNEQFF
>TRBJ1-5|TRBV28
CASSFEGREVGNQPQHF
>TRBJ1-1|TRBV7-6
CASSHALGQGVTEAFF
>TRBJ2-1|TRBV5-1
CASSLVTSGGDEQFF
>TRBJ1-2|TRBV18
CASSQGGDGYTF
>TRBJ2-7|TRBV7-9
CASSLTGTRSYEQYF
>TRBJ2-7|TRBV5-4
CASSPDRATYEQYF
>TRBJ2-1|TRBV2
CASSESGFSNEQFF
>TRBJ1-5|TRBV19
CASCPRDTLYSNQPQHF